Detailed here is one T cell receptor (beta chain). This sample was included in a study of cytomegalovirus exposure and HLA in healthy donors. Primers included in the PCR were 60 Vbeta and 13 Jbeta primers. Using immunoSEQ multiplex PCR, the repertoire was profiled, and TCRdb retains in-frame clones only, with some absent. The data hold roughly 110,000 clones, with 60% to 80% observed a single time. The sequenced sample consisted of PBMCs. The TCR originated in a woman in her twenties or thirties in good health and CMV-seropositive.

The CDR3 coding sequence is TGCGCCAGCAGCTTAATTCCCGAGCGTGAGCAGTTCTTC. Translating gives CASSLIPEREQFF. The rearrangement uses TRBV5-1 and TRBJ2-1; D is ambiguous. Germline CDR1 reads SGHRS; CDR2 reads YFSETQ. The CDR3 is made up of 13 amino acids. V lost 2 bases, J lost 9 bases, and 12 bases lay in between. Looking up the rest from reference TRBV5-1 and TRBJ2-1 gives the full variable domain: KAGVTQTPRYLIKTRGQQVTLSCSPISGHRSVSWYQQTPGQGLQFLFEYFSETQRNKGNFPGRFSGRQFSNSRSEMNVSTLELGDSALYLCASSLIPEREQFFGPGTRLTVL.